One sample yielded the 28 T cell receptor beta chains listed below, sequenced in a study of shared clonotypes between healthy human individuals. Repertoires were generated with immunoSEQ multiplex PCR, while TCRdb's copy carries only in-frame clones and drops some. The sample has some 2,000,000 clones, 85% to 95% seen once. Sequencing was carried out using naive CD4+ T cells sorted from blood. This sample's subset: CD45RA+ positively selected. These receptors were obtained from a man younger than 35 in good health.

This chain joins TRBV6-1 and TRBJ2-7; 8 nucleotides match TRBD2. The junction had 8 bases not matched to a gene; V was cut back by 4 bases and J by 3 bases. Germline V gene sequence: CDR1 MNHNS, CDR2 SASEGT. The length of the CDR3 is 15 residues. Here the CDR3 DNA reads TGTGCCAGCAGTGGCCCTCCGGGAGGGAACTACGAGCAGTACTTC. Its translation is CASSGPPGGNYEQYF.

This chain links TRBV5-1 with TRBJ2-5, with 12 positions matching TRBD1. This CDR3 comprises 15 residues. V gave up 0 bases and J gave up 6 bases; unmatched junction bases: 3. Germline assignment: CDR1 SGHRS and CDR2 YFSETQ. This CDR3 is CASSLVGTGGQTQYF. The CDR3 region has the DNA TGCGCCAGCAGCTTGGTTGGGACAGGGGGCCAGACCCAGTACTTC.

The rearrangement joins TRBV18 to TRBJ1-5; no definite D call. The ends were cut back, 1 base at V and 7 bases at J, with 5 bases in the middle. Looked up from germline, CDR1 is KGHSH and CDR2 is LQKENI. This CDR3 contains 12 residues. The CDR3 bases are TGTGCCAGCTCACCACGTGGACAGCCCCAGCATTTT. Protein product: CASSPRGQPQHF. The full variable domain, with the rest looked up from reference TRBV18 and TRBJ1-5, is NAGVMQNPRHLVRRRGQEARLRCSPMKGHSHVYWYRQLPEEGLKFMVYLQKENIIDESGMPKERFSAEFPKEGPSILRIQQVVRGDSAAYFCASSPRGQPQHFGDGTRLSIL.

The V and J genes are TRBV4-3 and TRBJ1-1; D uncertain. This CDR3 is 12 amino acids long. Trimming took off 0 bases at V and 9 bases at J, with 8 bases between the two ends. Germline V gene lookup returns CDR1 LGHNA and CDR2 YSLEER. CDR3 nucleotide sequence: TGCGCCAGCAGCCAAGACGGACGGAAAGCTTTCTTT. Its protein is CASSQDGRKAFF.

The V gene is TRBV6-5, the J gene TRBJ2-7, with TRBD1 as a possible D gene (5 bases). This CDR3 is built from 14 residues. Trimming cost V 0 bases and J 5 bases, with 11 bases left between them. From germline, CDR1 is MNHEY and CDR2 SVGAGI. CDR3 loop: CASSYSRTSNEQYF. The CDR3 DNA follows: TGTGCCAGCAGTTACTCCCGGACATCCAACGAGCAGTACTTC.

This chain uses TRBV5-4 with TRBJ2-3, with 11 nucleotides matching TRBD2. The CDR3 spans 17 residues. CDR1 and CDR2 (germline): SGHNT, YYREEE (reference sequence). The V and J ends lost 5 bases and 2 bases, in that order; junction bases with no gene match: 10. The CDR3 is CASSSDLAGGLTDTQYF. The CDR3 nucleotides read TGTGCCAGCAGTTCTGACCTAGCGGGGGGCCTCACAGATACGCAGTATTTT.

V gene TRBV4-3 combines with J gene TRBJ2-1, with 10 nucleotides matching TRBD2. Germline loops: CDR1 LGHNA, CDR2 YSLEER. V trimming: 0 bases; J trimming: 7 bases; junction bases outside the gene matches: 6. This CDR3 is 16 amino acids long. The CDR3 coding sequence is TGCGCCAGCAGCCAAGATCTGCCTAGCGGGAGAAATGAGCAGTTCTTC. This codes for CASSQDLPSGRNEQFF.

V and J are TRBV10-3 and TRBJ2-5, with 7 positions matching TRBD2. After removal of 0 bases from V and 9 bases from J, the junction contained 4 bases not matched to a gene. CDR1 and CDR2 from the germline V gene are ENHRY and SYGVKD. There are 13 residues in the CDR3. CDR3 sequence (DNA): TGTGCCATCAGTGAGTCGACGGCGGGGGCCCAGTACTTC. It yields the protein CAISESTAGAQYF.

This rearrangement joins TRBV5-1 to TRBJ2-5; D is unresolved. V was cut by 0 bases and J by 6 bases, with 12 bases left in between. Germline V gives CDR1 SGHRS, CDR2 YFSETQ. This CDR3 has 14 residues. CDR3 amino acids: CASSLDGVEKTQYF. CDR3 in DNA: TGCGCCAGCAGCTTGGATGGGGTAGAAAAGACCCAGTACTTC.

About this clone: At one end the junction does not follow the germline gene, possibly because of a read error. The V gene is TRBV7-8, the J gene TRBJ1-1; D is uncertain. The CDR3 has 15 residues. Germline CDR1 reads SGHVS; CDR2 reads FQNEAQ. CDR3 coding DNA: TGTGCCAGCAGCCTAGCATCACTCACGAACACTGAAGCTTTCTTT. As protein: CASSLASLTNTEAFF.

The V call is TRBV18, the J call TRBJ1-5, with unresolved D. The CDR3 is 14 residues long. Germline CDR1 is KGHSH and CDR2 is LQKENI. With 1 base removed from V and 7 bases from J, the gap between germline ends came to 11 bases. The CDR3 protein is CASSPRGGEQPQHF. The CDR3 DNA is TGTGCCAGCTCACCACGCGGTGGAGAACAGCCCCAGCATTTT.

J is TRBJ2-7 and V is TRBV2, with D unclear. The V end was cut by 3 bases, the J end by 6 bases, with 12 bases between. CDR1 SNHLY and CDR2 FYNNEI come from the germline V gene. This CDR3 contains 13 residues. This CDR3 is CASSDFSMSEQYF. The CDR3 DNA sequence: TGTGCCAGCAGTGACTTTTCCATGAGCGAGCAGTACTTC.

This clone came up once. The rearrangement links TRBV9 to TRBJ1-2, with D tentatively TRBD1 (5 bases). The length of the CDR3 is 14 residues. The V gene's germline CDR1 is SGDLS and CDR2 YYNGEE. The V end lost 0 bases, the J end lost 7 bases, and 13 bases lay between the germline ends. CDR3 DNA sequence: TGTGCCAGCAGCGTAGCTGTACAGGAGGGTGGCTACACCTTC. Translated: CASSVAVQEGGYTF.

The chain employs TRBV28 and TRBJ2-1, with 7 bases matching TRBD1. After removal of 4 bases from V and 4 bases from J, the junction contained 7 bases not matched to a gene. CDR3 length: 15 residues. Germline V gene lookup returns CDR1 MDHEN and CDR2 SYDVKM. The CDR3, as DNA: TGTGCCAGCAGTTCACCGGGACAGAATTACAATGAGCAGTTCTTC. Translated, it gives CASSSPGQNYNEQFF.

This rearrangement joins TRBV19 to TRBJ1-5; D not resolved. The germline V and J ends were trimmed by 4 bases and 7 bases, with 8 bases remaining between them. CDR3 size: 12 residues. Germline-derived CDR1 and CDR2 are LNHDA and SQIVND (reference sequence). The chain's CDR3 is CASSNFGQPQHF. CDR3 coding DNA: TGTGCCAGTAGTAATTTCGGCCAGCCCCAGCATTTT.

The chain has TRBV9 and TRBJ1-1; a possible D gene is TRBD1 (6 bases). The CDR3 spans 14 residues. Trimming took 0 bases from V and 5 from J, leaving 11 bases between them. Germline assignment: CDR1 SGDLS and CDR2 YYNGEE. CDR3 region: CASSVAGARTEAFF. The CDR3 nucleotides are TGTGCCAGCAGCGTAGCGGGGGCAAGGACTGAAGCTTTCTTT. Together with reference TRBV9 and TRBJ1-1, the CDR3 gives the full variable domain: DSGVTQTPKHLITATGQRVTLRCSPRSGDLSVYWYQQSLDQGLQFLIQYYNGEERAKGNILERFSAQQFPDLHSELNLSSLELGDSALYFCASSVAGARTEAFFGQGTRLTVV.

The V gene is TRBV6-6, the J gene TRBJ2-1, with 7 bases identical to TRBD1. The V gene end was trimmed by 0 bases and the J gene end by 7 bases; junction bases not matched to a gene: 6. Germline V CDR1 and CDR2: MNHNY, SVGAGI (reference sequence). This CDR3 is 15 amino acids long. The DNA for the CDR3 is TGTGCCAGCAGTTACTCGGACAGGTGGGCAAATGAGCAGTTCTTC. As protein: CASSYSDRWANEQFF.

The CDR3 region is CASRPGQGFNEQYF. In DNA, the CDR3 is TGTGCCAGCAGACCGGGACAGGGTTTTAATGAGCAGTACTTC. The chain is built from TRBV28 and TRBJ2-7, with 9 nucleotides matching TRBD1. Unmatched junction bases numbered 10, after V lost 6 bases and J lost 7 bases. CDR1 is MDHEN and CDR2 is SYDVKM in the germline V gene. CDR3 length equals 14 residues.

The gene calls are TRBV5-6 and TRBJ1-1; possibly TRBD1 for D (6 bases). Trimming shortened V by 0 bases and J by 4 bases, and 10 bases separated the two germline ends. The CDR3 length is 14 residues. CDR1 is SGHDT, CDR2 YYEEEE, per germline. This chain's CDR3 is CASSLGAGVTEAFF. In DNA form, the CDR3 reads TGTGCCAGCAGCTTGGGCGCAGGGGTCACTGAAGCTTTCTTT.

The rearrangement links TRBV7-2 to TRBJ2-3; the match to TRBD2 covers 10 bases. Germline CDR1 reads SGHTA; CDR2 reads FQGNSA. The J segment lost 3 bases and the V segment lost 5 bases, leaving 2 bases of the junction unmatched. This CDR3 contains 14 residues. The CDR3 region is CASSASGSTDTQYF. Here the CDR3 DNA reads TGTGCCAGCAGCGCTAGCGGGAGTACAGATACGCAGTATTTT.

The rearrangement links TRBV10-2 to TRBJ2-7; 11 bases align to TRBD2. This CDR3 has 17 residues. Germline V gene lookup returns CDR1 WSHSY and CDR2 SAAADI. V gave up 7 bases and J gave up 2 bases; unmatched junction bases: 13. The CDR3 DNA sequence: TGCGCCAGCATTCGAGCGGGACTAGCGGTGACTCCCTACGAGCAGTACTTC. Protein: CASIRAGLAVTPYEQYF.

A note on this clone: Other DNA sequences in the sample encode the same CDR3. The V gene is TRBV5-1, the J gene TRBJ1-1; TRBD1 is a possible D gene (6 bases). This CDR3 has 14 residues. Trimming left V 4 bases short and J 0 bases short, with 10 bases between. The germline gives CDR1 SGHRS, CDR2 YFSETQ. In nucleotides, the CDR3 is TGCGCCAGCAGCAGCGGACAGTTGAACACTGAAGCTTTCTTT. It translates to CASSSGQLNTEAFF.

The rearrangement joins TRBV9 to TRBJ2-3; tentative D call: TRBD2 (6 bases). The CDR3 has 15 amino acids. The germline CDR1 and CDR2 sequences are SGDLS and YYNGEE. V lost 0 bases to trimming and J lost 2 bases, with 10 bases between them. The CDR3, as DNA: TGTGCCAGCAGCGTAGGGGGAGGCACCACAGATACGCAGTATTTT. Amino acids: CASSVGGGTTDTQYF.

The chain carries TRBV5-6 and TRBJ1-2; possibly TRBD1 for D (5 bases). The germline V gene encodes CDR1 SGHDT and CDR2 YYEEEE. CDR3 length: 13 residues. V was cut by 7 bases and J by 5 bases, with 15 bases left in between. CDR3 loop: CASGPWAGYGYTF. DNA for the CDR3: TGTGCCAGCGGGCCTTGGGCAGGGTATGGCTACACCTTC.

This chain links TRBV2 with TRBJ2-7; D is uncertain. The V gene lost 10 bases and the J gene lost 2 bases, with 15 bases spanning the gap. The germline V gene encodes CDR1 SNHLY and CDR2 FYNNEI. This CDR3 contains 13 residues. Here the CDR3 DNA reads TGTGCCACCCAGAATGGATTTACCTACGAGCAGTACTTC. Its protein product is CATQNGFTYEQYF.

This clone was seen only once. The chain carries TRBV20-1 and TRBJ1-2; no reliable D call. The CDR3 is 10 amino acids. Germline-derived CDR1 and CDR2 are DFQATT and SNEGSKA (reference sequence). With 4 bases removed from V and 6 bases from J, the gap between germline ends came to 6 bases. This chain's CDR3 is CSAKGNGYTF. The CDR3 DNA reads TGCAGTGCTAAAGGGAATGGCTACACCTTC.

The chain carries TRBV6-6 and TRBJ2-1, with TRBD2 identical over 11 bases. J was trimmed by 5 bases and V by 7 bases; bases with no gene match: 10. The CDR3 is 16 amino acids. CDR1 is MNHNY, CDR2 SVGAGI, per germline (reference sequence). CDR3: CASTLPGTSGNNEQFF. The CDR3 DNA is TGTGCCAGCACTTTACCTGGGACTAGCGGTAACAATGAGCAGTTCTTC.

The J gene is TRBJ2-7, the V gene TRBV10-3, with 7 bases that match TRBD1. The length of the CDR3 is 16 residues. After removal of 3 bases from V and 0 bases from J, the junction contained 8 bases not matched to a gene. Per the germline V gene, CDR1 is ENHRY and CDR2 is SYGVKD. The CDR3 nucleotides read TGTGCCATCAGTGATATAGGACAGGTGAACTCCTACGAGCAGTACTTC. Its protein product is CAISDIGQVNSYEQYF.